This T cell receptor (beta chain) was recovered during a study of shared clonotypes between healthy human individuals (dated by TCRdb to the early 2020s). Notes on the research overall: Two women and three men aged 18 to 49 years were included in the cohort. Libraries were prepared and TCR repertoires were sequenced by different laboratories using diverse techniques, in order to increase sequencing depth and limit assay-specific biases. The study deeply sequenced blood TCR repertoires of five healthy adults to estimate repertoire size and the extent of clonotype sharing between individuals. For each donor, CD4 naive and CD4 memory were each given three plates, CD8 naive was given two plates, and CD8 memory was given one plate. Leukapheresis yielded between about 0.9 and 10 billion PBMCs per donor.

For the CD8 naive samples, CD45RO-negative cells were positively selected for CCR7, yielding a CD45RA+CCR7+ population from which TemRA cells were excluded. The donors were healthy, HIV-negative adults with no recently reported acute infections or vaccinations. Only Caucasian adults living in Nashville, Tennessee, USA were represented among the donors. Blood was collected by leukapheresis, and PBMCs were isolated by Ficoll-Histopaque density gradient centrifugation and then cryopreserved in liquid nitrogen vapor phase. Analytical flow cytometry was used to check the purity and quantity of each magnetically sorted T cell population. From each sorted fraction, genomic DNA was isolated and quantified by UV absorbance on a Nanodrop 2000c. With respect to this clone: Its specific antigen is unknown. No much larger clonotype is one base removed from it; base qualities were not supplied.

The CDR3 has 15 amino acids, counting the end cysteine and phenylalanine. The entry retains the CDR3 DNA only, 45 bases that are in frame from base 1. Relative to germline, V is missing 5 bases and J is missing 2 bases, with 7 bases of the junction outside any gene match. The germline V gene (reference sequence) provides CDR1 LNHDA and CDR2 SQIVND. Using the deep immunoSEQ assay, TCR CDR3 regions were amplified from genomic DNA by multiplex PCR. Extracted genomic DNA from each cell subset was distributed evenly across all wells of several immunoSEQ 96-well plates, and each plate was treated as a replicate. For sorted subsets, 200 to 250 ng genomic DNA, equal to 30,000 or so T cell genomes, was loaded into each replicate PCR. Purified libraries were quantified with a Qubit 3.0 fluorometer, sized on a Bioanalyzer 2100, and re-quantified with the KAPA Library Quantification kit. Every immunoSEQ 96-well plate was sequenced on a separate single-read 150-cycle Illumina NextSeq 550 flow cell. The study's processing was this. Because the immunoSEQ output included only junctional sequences and no quality scores, the filtering could not be the same as the filtering used for full-length reads. Sequences were annotated with PyIR, a Python wrapper for IgBLAST v1.9, and V/J genes and CDR3 were assigned using IMGT germline references. Reads with weak V/J assignments (E-value above 1e-6), missing CDR3, stop codons, out-of-frame junctions, or ambiguous translated residues were removed. V3J clonotypes were defined as sequences sharing the same inferred V gene, J gene, and CDR3 amino acid sequence. To compute the percentage overlap between repertoires, the number of shared unique clonotypes was divided by the size of the smaller repertoire. Repertoire richness was assessed with RTK rarefaction, the Chao1 estimator, and Recon v2.1 estimates of unobserved clonotypes. Generation probabilities were computed with OLGA for all TCRbeta clonotypes obtained by the gDNA method from four donors. Held by TCRdb, this immuneACCESS table contains in-frame sequences only and omits some clones. Under half of the omission traces to an unresolved V gene where checked; the cause of the rest is unknown. V and J calls and clone size are copied from that table; D and trimming were computed from the DNA. The sample table contains about 2.1 million clones; only one count was recorded for just over 90% of them. The ten largest account for under 2% of the sample.

The investigation overall reported the following: Rarefaction of sorted-subset datasets indicated incomplete sequencing despite the large sequencing depth. Higher generation probabilities were observed for clonotypes shared by all four sorted-subset donors than for non-shared clonotypes. The small number of donors limited the genetic and exposure-history diversity represented. Sampling was limited to blood, and TCR repertoires in tissue likely differ from TCR repertoires in blood. Pairwise subsampling led to the expectation that sequencing depth would affect the degree of clonotype sharing among donors. Estimated clonotype richness was generally larger for naive than for memory subsets. About 5% of naive CD4, 3% to 4% of naive CD8, about 2.5% of memory CD4, and about 0.4% of memory CD8 clonotypes were shared across a handful of donors.

The receptor was derived from a man aged 18 to 30 in good health. Some clones in this sample may be carry-over from other donors' samples. Rearrangement joined TRBV19 to TRBJ2-5; 8 bases in the junction line up with TRBD1. Sequenced material: naive CD8+ T cells from PBMCs. The cell subset or site label corresponds to: CD45RA+CCR7+. The CDR3: CASSPRDRRQETQYF. The base sequence is TGTGCCAGTAGTCCAAGGGACAGGCGGCAAGAGACCCAGTACTTC.